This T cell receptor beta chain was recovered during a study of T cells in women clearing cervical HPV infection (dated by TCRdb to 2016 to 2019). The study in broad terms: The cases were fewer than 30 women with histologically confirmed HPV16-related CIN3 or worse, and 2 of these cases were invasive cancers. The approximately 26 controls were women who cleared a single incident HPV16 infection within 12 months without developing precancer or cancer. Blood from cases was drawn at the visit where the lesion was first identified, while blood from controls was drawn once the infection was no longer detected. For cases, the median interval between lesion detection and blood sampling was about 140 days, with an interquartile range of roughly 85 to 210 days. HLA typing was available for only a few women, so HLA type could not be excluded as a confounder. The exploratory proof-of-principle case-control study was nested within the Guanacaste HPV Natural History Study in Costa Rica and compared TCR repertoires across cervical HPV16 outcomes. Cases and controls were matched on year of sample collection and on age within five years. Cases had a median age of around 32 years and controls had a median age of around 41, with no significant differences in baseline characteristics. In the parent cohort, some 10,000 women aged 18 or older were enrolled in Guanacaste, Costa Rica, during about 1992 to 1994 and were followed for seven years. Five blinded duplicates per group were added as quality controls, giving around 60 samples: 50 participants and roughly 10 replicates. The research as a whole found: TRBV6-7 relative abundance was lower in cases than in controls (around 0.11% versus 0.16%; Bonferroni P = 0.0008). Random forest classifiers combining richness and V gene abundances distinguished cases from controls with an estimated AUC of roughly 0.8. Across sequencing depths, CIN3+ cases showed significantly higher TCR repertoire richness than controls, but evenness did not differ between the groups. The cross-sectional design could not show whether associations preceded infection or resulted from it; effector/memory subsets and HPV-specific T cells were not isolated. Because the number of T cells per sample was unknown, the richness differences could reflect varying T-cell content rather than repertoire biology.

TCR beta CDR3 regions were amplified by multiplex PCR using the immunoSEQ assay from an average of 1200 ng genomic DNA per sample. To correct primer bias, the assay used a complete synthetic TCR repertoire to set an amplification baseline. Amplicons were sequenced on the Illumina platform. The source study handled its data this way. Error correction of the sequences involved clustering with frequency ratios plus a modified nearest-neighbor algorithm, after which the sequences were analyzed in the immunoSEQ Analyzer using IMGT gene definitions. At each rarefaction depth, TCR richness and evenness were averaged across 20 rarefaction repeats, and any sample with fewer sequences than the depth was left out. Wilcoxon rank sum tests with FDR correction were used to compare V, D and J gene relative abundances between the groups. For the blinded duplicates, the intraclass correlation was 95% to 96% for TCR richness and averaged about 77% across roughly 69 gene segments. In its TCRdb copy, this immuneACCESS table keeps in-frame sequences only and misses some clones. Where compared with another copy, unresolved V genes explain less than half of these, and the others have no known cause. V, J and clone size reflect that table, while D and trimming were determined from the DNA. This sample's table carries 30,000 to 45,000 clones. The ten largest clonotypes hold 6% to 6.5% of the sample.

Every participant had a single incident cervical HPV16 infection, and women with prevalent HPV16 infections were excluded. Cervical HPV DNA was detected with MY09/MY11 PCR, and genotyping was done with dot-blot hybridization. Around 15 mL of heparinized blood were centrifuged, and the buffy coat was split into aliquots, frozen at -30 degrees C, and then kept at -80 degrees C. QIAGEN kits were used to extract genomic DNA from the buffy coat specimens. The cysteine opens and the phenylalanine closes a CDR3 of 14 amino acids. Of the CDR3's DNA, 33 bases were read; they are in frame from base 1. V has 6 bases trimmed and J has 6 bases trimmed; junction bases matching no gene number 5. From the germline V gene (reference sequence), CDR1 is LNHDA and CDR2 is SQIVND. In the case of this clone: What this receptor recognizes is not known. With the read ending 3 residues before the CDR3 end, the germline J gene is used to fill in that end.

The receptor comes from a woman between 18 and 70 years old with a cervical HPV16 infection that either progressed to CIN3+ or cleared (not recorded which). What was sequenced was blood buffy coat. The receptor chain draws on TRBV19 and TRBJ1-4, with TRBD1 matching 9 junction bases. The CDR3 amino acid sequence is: CASRGTGSDEKLFF. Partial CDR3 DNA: TGTGCCAGTAGAGGGACAGGGAGCGATGAAAAA.